This is a list of T cell receptor beta chains from one sample in a study of blood T cell repertoires in COVID-19. Method: immunoSEQ multiplex PCR; TCRdb's copy keeps in-frame clones and lacks some. The sample carries about 50,000 clones, about 88% recorded once. The sequenced sample was peripheral blood. The origin of the receptors is a human donor in a cohort sampled during active COVID-19. CDR3s include the opening cysteine and the closing phenylalanine or tryptophan. A D gene is named only where the DNA matches it firmly. Clone sizes are given selectively: once, few, many, or a class where the clone is expanded.

CDR3 length: 14; D gene: TRBD1; V gene: TRBV9; clone size: .; J gene: TRBJ1-2; CDR3 DNA: TGTGCCAGCAGCCTCGATCGGACAGGGAGTGGCTACACCTTC; CDR3 protein: CASSLDRTGSGYTF
CDR3 length: 16; D gene: TRBD1; V gene: TRBV11-2; clone size: .; J gene: TRBJ1-6; CDR3 DNA: TGTGCCAGCAGCTCGGACCGGGACAGGGGGAATTCACCCCTCCACTTT; CDR3 protein: CASSSDRDRGNSPLHF
CDR3 length: 11; D gene: .; V gene: TRBV6-6; clone size: .; J gene: TRBJ1-4; CDR3 DNA: TGTGCCAGCATGGGCAATGAAAAACTGTTTTTT; CDR3 protein: CASMGNEKLFF
CDR3 length: 12; D gene: TRBD1; V gene: TRBV5-1; clone size: .; J gene: TRBJ2-3; CDR3 DNA: TGCGCCAGCGCACGGACAGGGGGAACGCAGTATTTT; CDR3 protein: CASARTGGTQYF
CDR3 length: 15; D gene: TRBD2; V gene: TRBV15; clone size: .; J gene: TRBJ2-1; CDR3 DNA: TGTGCCACCAGCGAACAGCGGGGCTCCTACAATGAGCAGTTCTTC; CDR3 protein: CATSEQRGSYNEQFF
CDR3 length: 12; D gene: .; V gene: TRBV12-3/TRBV12-4; clone size: .; J gene: TRBJ1-6; CDR3 DNA: TGTGCCAGCATGTACTATAATTCACCCCTCCACTTT; CDR3 protein: CASMYYNSPLHF
CDR3 length: 14; D gene: TRBD1; V gene: TRBV6-6; clone size: .; J gene: TRBJ2-3; CDR3 DNA: TGTGCCAGCATCCAGGACAGGGGAGGGAATACGCAGTATTTT; CDR3 protein: CASIQDRGGNTQYF
CDR3 length: 13; D gene: .; V gene: TRBV7-2; clone size: .; J gene: TRBJ1-1; CDR3 DNA: TGTGCCAGCAGCGTTCAGCGGAACACTGAAGCTTTCTTT; CDR3 protein: CASSVQRNTEAFF
CDR3 length: 15; D gene: TRBD1; V gene: TRBV19; clone size: .; J gene: TRBJ1-5; CDR3 DNA: TGTGCCAGTAGGGGACAGGTTTCTAGCAATCAGCCCCAGCATTTT; CDR3 protein: CASRGQVSSNQPQHF
CDR3 length: 12; D gene: .; V gene: TRBV3-1/TRBV3-2; clone size: .; J gene: TRBJ1-2; CDR3 DNA: TGTGCCAGCAGCCTCAGGGAAGGAGGCTACACCTTC; CDR3 protein: CASSLREGGYTF
CDR3 length: 12; D gene: TRBD1; V gene: TRBV2; clone size: .; J gene: TRBJ2-7; CDR3 DNA: TGTGCCAGCAAGCGGGTACAGGGGGAACTATTCTTC; CDR3 protein: CASKRVQGELFF
CDR3 length: 18; D gene: TRBD2; V gene: TRBV7-8; clone size: .; J gene: TRBJ2-2; CDR3 DNA: TGTGCCAGCAGCGACCATACTAGCGGGGGGACCTACACCGGGGAGCTGTTTTTT; CDR3 protein: CASSDHTSGGTYTGELFF
CDR3 length: 15; D gene: TRBD2; V gene: TRBV30; clone size: once; J gene: TRBJ2-5; CDR3 DNA: TGTGCCTGGAGTGTACGAGGGAGCGGGGCGGGAACCCAGTACTTC; CDR3 protein: CAWSVRGSGAGTQYF
CDR3 length: 14; D gene: .; V gene: TRBV19; clone size: .; J gene: TRBJ1-5; CDR3 DNA: TGTGCCAGTAAGGACAGTTTAAGCAATCAGCCCCAGCATTTT; CDR3 protein: CASKDSLSNQPQHF
CDR3 length: 17; D gene: .; V gene: TRBV7-8; clone size: .; J gene: TRBJ2-1; CDR3 DNA: TGTGCCAGCAGCCAACCGGAGGGGTCGAGCTCCTACAATGAGCAGTTCTTC; CDR3 protein: CASSQPEGSSSYNEQFF
CDR3 length: 15; D gene: TRBD2; V gene: TRBV7-3; clone size: .; J gene: TRBJ2-7; CDR3 DNA: TGTGCCAGCAGCTTATCGGGGGGGCGCAACTACGAGCAGTACTTC; CDR3 protein: CASSLSGGRNYEQYF
CDR3 length: 16; D gene: .; V gene: TRBV9; clone size: .; J gene: TRBJ2-2; CDR3 DNA: TGTGCCAGCAGCGCCGGTCCAGGGGCGCGCACCGGGGAGCTGTTTTTT; CDR3 protein: CASSAGPGARTGELFF
CDR3 length: 16; D gene: TRBD2; V gene: TRBV6-2/TRBV6-3; clone size: .; J gene: TRBJ2-1; CDR3 DNA: TGTGCCAGCAGTTCCCCACTAGCGGGAAATTACAATGAGCAGTTCTTC; CDR3 protein: CASSSPLAGNYNEQFF
CDR3 length: 15; D gene: .; V gene: TRBV7-9; clone size: .; J gene: TRBJ1-2; CDR3 DNA: TGTGCCAGCAGCCCCCCCAGGGGCTCTAACTATGGCTACACCTTC; CDR3 protein: CASSPPRGSNYGYTF
CDR3 length: 16; D gene: TRBD2; V gene: TRBV12-5; clone size: .; J gene: TRBJ2-5; CDR3 DNA: TGTGCTAGTGGTCCACCGGGACTAGCGGTCCAAGAGACCCAGTACTTC; CDR3 protein: CASGPPGLAVQETQYF
CDR3 length: 12; D gene: .; V gene: TRBV5-1; clone size: .; J gene: TRBJ2-3; CDR3 DNA: TGCGCCAGCACCGAGCCAGGGGATACGCAGTATTTT; CDR3 protein: CASTEPGDTQYF
CDR3 length: 15; D gene: TRBD1; V gene: TRBV28; clone size: .; J gene: TRBJ2-1; CDR3 DNA: TGTGCCAGCAGTTCCAGGACAGGCTCCTACAATGAGCAGTTCTTC; CDR3 protein: CASSSRTGSYNEQFF
CDR3 length: 14; D gene: .; V gene: TRBV7-2; clone size: .; J gene: TRBJ2-5; CDR3 DNA: TGTGCCAGCAGCTTAAAAGGTGGGACACCTCGCCAGTACTTC; CDR3 protein: CASSLKGGTPRQYF
CDR3 length: 14; D gene: TRBD1; V gene: TRBV9; clone size: .; J gene: TRBJ1-4; CDR3 DNA: TGTGCCAGCAGCACGACAGGGTCTAATGAAAAACTGTTTTTT; CDR3 protein: CASSTTGSNEKLFF
CDR3 length: 14; D gene: .; V gene: TRBV18; clone size: .; J gene: TRBJ2-7; CDR3 DNA: TGTGCCAGCTCTACTCAGACTCAGCCTGCCGAGCAGTACTTC; CDR3 protein: CASSTQTQPAEQYF
CDR3 length: 15; D gene: TRBD1; V gene: TRBV6-5; clone size: once; J gene: TRBJ2-2; CDR3 DNA: TGTGCCAGCAGTTACTCTGACAGGGGTACCGGGGAGCTGTTTTTT; CDR3 protein: CASSYSDRGTGELFF
CDR3 length: 15; D gene: .; V gene: TRBV7-9; clone size: few; J gene: TRBJ1-1; CDR3 DNA: TGTGCCAGCAGCCCCCGGTCAGGTTTTCGGACTGAAGCTTTCTTT; CDR3 protein: CASSPRSGFRTEAFF
CDR3 length: 12; D gene: .; V gene: TRBV30; clone size: once; J gene: TRBJ1-1; CDR3 DNA: TGTGCCTGGAGTAAGACAGTACCCTTAGCTTTCTTT; CDR3 protein: CAWSKTVPLAFF
CDR3 length: 13; D gene: .; V gene: TRBV28; clone size: .; J gene: TRBJ1-6; CDR3 DNA: TGTGCCAGCAATAGCGAACAACGTTCACCCCTCCACTTT; CDR3 protein: CASNSEQRSPLHF
CDR3 length: 14; D gene: TRBD1; V gene: TRBV19; clone size: .; J gene: TRBJ1-2; CDR3 DNA: TGTGCCAGTAGTATTGGGACAGGGGGCTATGGCTACACCTTC; CDR3 protein: CASSIGTGGYGYTF
CDR3 length: 15; D gene: TRBD2; V gene: TRBV5-1; clone size: .; J gene: TRBJ2-1; CDR3 DNA: TGCGCCAGCAGATTGACTAGCGGCTCCTACAATGAGCAGTTCTTC; CDR3 protein: CASRLTSGSYNEQFF
CDR3 length: 16; D gene: TRBD2; V gene: TRBV11-2; clone size: .; J gene: TRBJ2-7; CDR3 DNA: TGTGCCAGCAGCTTAGATTCGGGAGGGTCTAGCTACGAGCAGTACTTC; CDR3 protein: CASSLDSGGSSYEQYF
CDR3 length: 16; D gene: TRBD1; V gene: TRBV3-1/TRBV3-2; clone size: .; J gene: TRBJ2-7; CDR3 DNA: TGTGCCAGCAGCTTCGGGGGACAGGGGGATCGGCACGAGCAGTACTTC; CDR3 protein: CASSFGGQGDRHEQYF
CDR3 length: 15; D gene: TRBD1; V gene: TRBV5-6; clone size: .; J gene: TRBJ1-5; CDR3 DNA: TGTGCCAGCAGCCCAAACCGGGACAGGGGTAAATCCCAGCATTTT; CDR3 protein: CASSPNRDRGKSQHF
CDR3 length: 15; D gene: .; V gene: TRBV7-2; clone size: .; J gene: TRBJ1-3; CDR3 DNA: TGTGCCAGCAGCGACAGAGCGCTGTCCGGAAACACCATATATTTT; CDR3 protein: CASSDRALSGNTIYF
CDR3 length: 15; D gene: TRBD1; V gene: TRBV14; clone size: .; J gene: TRBJ1-1; CDR3 DNA: TGTGCCAGCAGCCAAGATTGGCAGGGGGCTGCTGGGGCTTTCTTT; CDR3 protein: CASSQDWQGAAGAFF
CDR3 length: 15; D gene: TRBD2; V gene: TRBV19; clone size: .; J gene: TRBJ2-1; CDR3 DNA: TGTGCCAGTACCTATGGGATAGCGGGAGGGACTGAGCAGTTCTTC; CDR3 protein: CASTYGIAGGTEQFF
CDR3 length: 15; D gene: .; V gene: TRBV5-4; clone size: .; J gene: TRBJ2-1; CDR3 DNA: TGTGCCAGCAGCTTACCCACAGACTCCTACAATGAGCAGTTCTTC; CDR3 protein: CASSLPTDSYNEQFF
CDR3 length: 11; D gene: .; V gene: TRBV28; clone size: .; J gene: TRBJ1-1; CDR3 DNA: TGTGCCAGCAGGGACATTCAAAGAGCTTTCTTT; CDR3 protein: CASRDIQRAFF
CDR3 length: 17; D gene: TRBD2; V gene: TRBV7-2; clone size: .; J gene: TRBJ2-3; CDR3 DNA: TGTGCCAGCAGCCCGGGGGGGGCGGGAGGCTCCACAGATACGCAGTATTTT; CDR3 protein: CASSPGGAGGSTDTQYF
CDR3 length: 14; D gene: TRBD1; V gene: TRBV28; clone size: .; J gene: TRBJ1-5; CDR3 DNA: TGTGCCAGCAGTCTCGGACAGGGCAGTCAGCCCCAGCATTTT; CDR3 protein: CASSLGQGSQPQHF
CDR3 length: 14; D gene: TRBD2; V gene: TRBV28; clone size: .; J gene: TRBJ2-3; CDR3 DNA: TGTGCCAGCAAAGAGCGGGGGGGCACAGATACGCAGTATTTT; CDR3 protein: CASKERGGTDTQYF
CDR3 length: 11; D gene: .; V gene: TRBV12-2; clone size: .; J gene: TRBJ1-1; CDR3 DNA: TGTGCAAGTCGCATTGACAGGCAAGCTTTCTTT; CDR3 protein: CASRIDRQAFF
CDR3 length: 14; D gene: .; V gene: TRBV19; clone size: .; J gene: TRBJ1-4; CDR3 DNA: TGTGCCAGTAGCAGGGGAGCCCGAGAGGAAAAACTGTTTTTT; CDR3 protein: CASSRGAREEKLFF
CDR3 length: 16; D gene: .; V gene: TRBV6-2/TRBV6-3; clone size: .; J gene: TRBJ2-1; CDR3 DNA: TGTGCCAGCAGTTACTCGACTAGGGGTTTAAACAATGAGCAGTTCTTC; CDR3 protein: CASSYSTRGLNNEQFF
CDR3 length: 15; D gene: .; V gene: TRBV2; clone size: .; J gene: TRBJ2-5; CDR3 DNA: TGTGCCAGCAGTGGAGACTCAGGGGCCCAAGAGACCCAGTACTTC; CDR3 protein: CASSGDSGAQETQYF
CDR3 length: 13; D gene: .; V gene: TRBV7-9; clone size: .; J gene: TRBJ2-5; CDR3 DNA: TGTGCCAGCAGCCCTGACTCCCCAGAGACCCAGTACTTC; CDR3 protein: CASSPDSPETQYF